The 31 T cell receptor beta chains presented below share a single source sample, sequenced in a study of cytomegalovirus exposure and HLA in healthy donors. Vbeta (60) and Jbeta (13) primers were used in the PCR. TCRdb's copy holds only in-frame clones and misses some; the assay was immunoSEQ multiplex PCR. The table lists 150,000 to 200,000 clones, 75% to 80% of them singletons. Source material: PBMCs. These receptors all stem from a man between 35 and 55 years old in good health and CMV-seropositive.

As concerns this clone: Other DNA sequences in this sample translate to the same CDR3. This sequence joins TRBV2 and TRBJ1-5; D possibly corresponds to TRBD1 (5 bases). V lost 2 bases, J lost 4 bases, and 9 bases lay in between. Germline lookup yields CDR1 SNHLY and CDR2 FYNNEI. This CDR3 contains 14 residues. The CDR3 DNA reads TGTGCCAGCAGTGAACAGGGCAGGAATCAGCCCCAGCATTTT. It specifies CASSEQGRNQPQHF.

The chain couples TRBV19 to TRBJ1-2; TRBD1 matches 9 bases. V lost 9 bases and J lost 7; bases outside the gene matches: 9. The CDR3 spans 13 residues. The germline gives CDR1 LNHDA, CDR2 SQIVND (reference sequence). CDR3 residues: CASRPGQGGGYTF. CDR3 coding DNA: TGTGCCAGCCGCCCGGGACAGGGCGGTGGCTACACCTTC.

This chain connects TRBV19 to TRBJ2-7, with 8 bases matching TRBD1. Trimming took 2 bases from V and 5 from J; bases not matched to a gene: 5. The CDR3 has 14 residues. The germline V gene encodes CDR1 LNHDA and CDR2 SQIVND (reference sequence). The CDR3, as DNA: TGTGCCAGTAGTATACAGGGGGCCGACCACGAGCAGTACTTC. Translation: CASSIQGADHEQYF.

DNA for the CDR3: TGTGCCAGCAGCTTAGATTCATGGCAGGGGATTACTGGCTACACCTTC. Amino acid sequence: CASSLDSWQGITGYTF. V usage is TRBV11-3 and J usage is TRBJ1-2; weak D call: TRBD1 (6 bases). The V gene's germline CDR1 is SGHNT and CDR2 YENEEA. Trimming removed 0 bases at V and 7 bases at J, with 18 bases between. The CDR3 sequence is 16 residues long.

There are a few counts of this clone. The chain has TRBV5-4 and TRBJ1-5; unclear D gene. This CDR3 region has 14 residues. CDR1 and CDR2 (germline): SGHNT, YYREEE (reference sequence). Trimming left V 4 bases short and J 7 bases short, with 15 bases between. The CDR3 DNA sequence: TGTGCCAGCAGCCTGGGAGGGAGTGGGCAGCCCCAGCATTTT. It specifies CASSLGGSGQPQHF.

The rearrangement joins TRBV27 to TRBJ1-4; tentatively, D is TRBD1 (6 bases). The CDR3 has 15 amino acids. The germline V and J ends were trimmed by 4 bases and 3 bases, with 12 bases remaining between them. Germline assignment: CDR1 MNHEY and CDR2 SMNVEV (reference sequence). The CDR3 spells CASSSWTASNEKLFF. DNA for the CDR3: TGTGCCAGCAGTTCCTGGACAGCCTCTAATGAAAAACTGTTTTTT.

This clone was found a few times. The chain links TRBV27 to TRBJ2-1; 11 positions match TRBD2. Germline CDR1 and CDR2: MNHEY and SMNVEV (reference sequence). V was clipped by 3 bases and J by 6 bases; unmatched bases: 4. This CDR3 contains 15 residues. The CDR3 reads CASSFMTSGVNEQFF. The CDR3, as DNA: TGTGCCAGCAGTTTCATGACTAGCGGGGTCAATGAGCAGTTCTTC.

The chain is built from TRBV28 and TRBJ1-1; tentative D call: TRBD1 (6 bases). Per the germline V gene, CDR1 is MDHEN and CDR2 is SYDVKM. The CDR3 has 16 amino acids. Trimming cost V 5 bases and J 1 base, with 17 bases left between them. DNA for the CDR3: TGTGCCAGCAGTCCGATCGGGACACTCTCGAACACTGAAGCTTTCTTT. Translation: CASSPIGTLSNTEAFF.

V is TRBV11-3 and J is TRBJ2-7; no clear D. The CDR3 length is 15 residues. The ends were cut back, 5 bases at V and 3 bases at J, with 17 bases in the middle. CDR1 is SGHNT, CDR2 YENEEA, per germline. CDR3 loop: CASSVELRAVYEQYF. The CDR3 region has the DNA TGTGCCAGCAGCGTCGAACTTAGAGCCGTCTACGAGCAGTACTTC.

V gene TRBV5-1 combines with J gene TRBJ1-5, with D possibly matching TRBD1 (6 bases). In germline, CDR1 is SGHRS, CDR2 YFSETQ. V lost 1 base and J 0 bases, leaving 14 bases between the germline ends. This CDR3 region has 17 residues. CDR3: CASSLLSGVYSNQPQHF. For the CDR3, the DNA is TGCGCCAGCAGCTTGTTGTCAGGGGTCTATAGCAATCAGCCCCAGCATTTT.

The chain is built from TRBV5-6 and TRBJ2-3; 12 nucleotides match TRBD2. CDR3 length equals 16 residues. The ends lost 1 base at V and 5 bases at J; junction bases unmatched: 5. Germline V gene sequence: CDR1 SGHDT, CDR2 YYEEEE. The CDR3 is CASSLKLAGGLDTQYF. CDR3 coding DNA: TGTGCCAGCAGCTTGAAACTAGCGGGGGGATTAGATACGCAGTATTTT.

CDR3 loop: CASSFISGSTDTQYF. In DNA form, the CDR3 reads TGTGCCAGCAGCTTTATTAGCGGGAGCACAGATACGCAGTATTTT. V and J are TRBV11-1 and TRBJ2-3; TRBD2 matches 7 bases. Germline V gene lookup returns CDR1 SGHAT and CDR2 FQDESV (reference sequence). This CDR3 is 15 amino acids long. V was clipped by 3 bases and J by 0 bases; unmatched bases: 3.

This clone was picked up one time. This rearrangement joins TRBV6-1 to TRBJ1-2; D is unclear. The CDR3 extends over 15 amino acids. Germline lookup yields CDR1 MNHNS and CDR2 SASEGT. The V end lost 2 bases, the J end lost 2 bases, and 12 bases lay between the germline ends. The CDR3 sequence is CASSERVTSNYGYTF. For the CDR3, the DNA is TGTGCCAGCAGTGAACGGGTGACCTCGAACTATGGCTACACCTTC.

The rearrangement links TRBV30 to TRBJ2-1; TRBD2 matches 7 bases. CDR3 length equals 14 residues. V shed 5 bases and J 0 bases; nucleotides not matched to a gene: 4. The germline gives CDR1 GTSNPN, CDR2 SVGIG (reference sequence). The CDR3 here is CAWGGVSSYNEQFF. Here the CDR3 DNA reads TGTGCCTGGGGGGGGGTAAGCTCCTACAATGAGCAGTTCTTC. Supplemented by reference TRBV30 and TRBJ2-1, the full variable domain reads SQTIHQWPATLVQPVGSPLSLECTVEGTSNPNLYWYRQAAGRGLQLLFYSVGIGQISSEVPQNLSASRPQDRQFILSSKKLLLSDSGFYLCAWGGVSSYNEQFFGPGTRLTVL.

The chain carries TRBV28 and TRBJ2-5, with 8 bases matching TRBD1. CDR1 and CDR2 (germline): MDHEN, SYDVKM. Losses at the gene ends were 3 bases for V and 4 bases for J; bases not matched to a gene: 7. The CDR3 consists of 15 residues. CDR3 protein: CASSFEGQAGETQYF. CDR3 nucleotide sequence: TGTGCCAGCAGTTTTGAGGGACAGGCGGGAGAGACCCAGTACTTC.

On this clone: Different DNA sequences within this sample yield the same CDR3. The chain joins TRBV5-1 to TRBJ2-5; a weak D match, TRBD2 (5 bases). V was shortened by 4 bases and J by 5 bases, with 18 bases between the two germline ends. This CDR3 is 15 amino acids long. Germline lookup yields CDR1 SGHRS and CDR2 YFSETQ. The chain's CDR3 is CASSAQLESKETQYF. CDR3 nucleotides: TGCGCCAGCAGCGCTCAACTAGAATCCAAGGAGACCCAGTACTTC.

The rearrangement uses TRBV19 and TRBJ2-5; the match to TRBD2 covers 12 bases. Germline-derived CDR1 and CDR2 are LNHDA and SQIVND (reference sequence). Trimming cost V 1 base and J 5 bases; bases outside gene matches: 8. This CDR3 has 17 amino acids. CDR3 in amino acids: CASSIGSSGRVWETQYF. CDR3 DNA: TGTGCCAGTAGTATAGGTTCTAGCGGGAGGGTGTGGGAGACCCAGTACTTC.

The chain carries TRBV18 and TRBJ1-1; D gene uncertain. Germline V gene data show CDR1 as KGHSH and CDR2 as LQKENI. Trimming removed 4 bases from V and 4 bases from J, with 19 bases in between. The CDR3 covers 16 residues. The DNA of the CDR3 is TGTGCCAGCTCACTAGTCGGGTCCCCGGGTAGCACTGAAGCTTTCTTT. This translates into CASSLVGSPGSTEAFF.

The chain uses TRBV6-5 and TRBJ1-1, with 7 bases aligning to TRBD1. The CDR3 is made up of 13 amino acids. In germline, CDR1 is MNHEY, CDR2 SVGAGI. The V gene end was trimmed by 0 bases and the J gene end by 5 bases; junction bases not matched to a gene: 0. Here the CDR3 DNA reads TGTGCCAGCAGTTACTCCAGGGGGACTGAAGCTTTCTTT. As protein: CASSYSRGTEAFF.

The table lists this clone with a few counts. Other DNA sequences within the sample encode an identical CDR3. The V gene is TRBV5-4, the J gene TRBJ2-5; possibly TRBD1 for D (6 bases). The CDR3 is 13 amino acids. CDR1 is SGHNT and CDR2 is YYREEE in the germline V gene (reference sequence). Between the trimmed V and J ends, which lost 0 bases and 3 bases, there was a span of 6 bases. In nucleotides, the CDR3 is TGTGCCAGCAGCTTGGACAGGGAAGAGACCCAGTACTTC. This translates into CASSLDREETQYF. Supplemented by reference TRBV5-4 and TRBJ2-5, the full variable domain reads ETGVTQSPTHLIKTRGQQVTLRCSSQSGHNTVSWYQQALGQGPQFIFQYYREEENGRGNFPPRFSGLQFPNYSSELNVNALELDDSALYLCASSLDREETQYFGPGTRLLVL.

The chain recombines TRBV5-4 with TRBJ2-3; TRBD2 aligns across 7 bases. There are 16 residues in the CDR3. V shed 0 bases, J shed 5 bases, and the junction held 9 bases outside the gene matches. Germline loops: CDR1 SGHNT, CDR2 YYREEE (reference sequence). The CDR3 region is CASSLARGLAGDTQYF. The CDR3 DNA sequence: TGTGCCAGCAGCTTGGCCCGGGGGTTAGCGGGAGATACGCAGTATTTT.

This chain links TRBV19 with TRBJ2-7, with 13 bases fitting TRBD2. This CDR3 is built from 15 residues. Germline CDR1 is LNHDA and CDR2 is SQIVND (reference sequence). The V gene end was trimmed by 3 bases and the J gene end by 4 bases; junction bases not matched to a gene: 3. This CDR3 reads CASSIGLAGVYEQYF. CDR3 in DNA: TGTGCCAGTAGTATCGGACTAGCGGGGGTATACGAGCAGTACTTC.

Only a few counts were recorded for this clone. This rearrangement joins TRBV7-9 to TRBJ1-1; D gene ambiguous. Trimming removed 5 bases from V and 8 bases from J, with 15 bases in between. The CDR3 is 13 residues long. The germline CDR1 and CDR2 sequences are SEHNR and FQNEAQ (reference sequence). CDR3 bases: TGTGCCAGCAGCACAGCAGCGGCAGGAGAAGCTTTCTTT. Translation gives CASSTAAAGEAFF.

The CDR3 loop reads CASSSPTGGGNIQYF. The CDR3 DNA follows: TGTGCCAGCAGCTCCCCGACAGGGGGGGGAAACATTCAGTACTTC. The V and J genes are TRBV5-4 and TRBJ2-4; 9 bases are shared with TRBD1. The CDR3 is 15 amino acids. Unmatched junction bases numbered 7, after V lost 3 bases and J lost 6 bases. Germline V gene lookup returns CDR1 SGHNT and CDR2 YYREEE (reference sequence).

The chain links TRBV28 to TRBJ1-3, with D unresolved. Germline V gives CDR1 MDHEN, CDR2 SYDVKM. Trimming took off 6 bases at V and 4 bases at J, with 13 bases between the two ends. The CDR3 has 14 amino acids. CDR3 amino acids: CASRLPVGGNTIYF. CDR3 DNA sequence: TGTGCCAGCAGGCTTCCCGTCGGGGGAAACACCATATATTTT.

The chain is built from TRBV6-1 and TRBJ1-1, with D possibly being TRBD1 (6 bases). V was trimmed by 8 bases and J by 0 bases, leaving 10 bases between them. Germline V gene sequence: CDR1 MNHNS, CDR2 SASEGT. This CDR3 is 13 amino acids long. CDR3 sequence reads: CASRWGLNTEAFF. In DNA, the CDR3 is TGTGCCAGCCGCTGGGGGCTGAACACTGAAGCTTTCTTT.

V is TRBV28 and J is TRBJ2-7; TRBD1 matches 7 bases. Trimming at V came to 6 bases and at J to 2 bases, leaving 4 bases not matched to a gene. The V gene's germline CDR1 is MDHEN and CDR2 SYDVKM. This CDR3 has 13 amino acids. CDR3 coding DNA: TGTGCCAGCAGACGGGACAGCCCCTACGAGCAGTACTTC. As protein: CASRRDSPYEQYF.

The J gene is TRBJ1-6, the V gene TRBV21-1. TRBV21-1 is a known pseudogene. CDR3 size: 18 residues. The CDR3 loop is CASSKDWTARDAYSPLHF. CDR3 bases: TGTGCCAGCAGCAAAGACTGGACTGCCCGAGATGCTTATTCACCCCTCCACTTT.

The CDR3 sequence: CASSYSTGINYGYTF. CDR3 coding DNA: TGTGCCAGCAGTTACTCGACAGGGATTAACTATGGCTACACCTTC. This chain links TRBV6-6 with TRBJ1-2; 7 bases agree with TRBD1. The CDR3 is made up of 15 amino acids. The V segment lost 0 bases and the J segment 1 base; nucleotides outside the gene matches: 2. Germline CDR1 reads MNHNY; CDR2 reads SVGAGI (reference sequence).

The chain has TRBV19 and TRBJ2-7, with D tentatively TRBD1 (5 bases). Germline CDR1 LNHDA, CDR2 SQIVND (reference sequence). Trimming took off 1 base at V and 4 bases at J, with 11 bases between the two ends. This CDR3 is 14 amino acids long. The CDR3 here is CASSIVGQDYEQYF. The CDR3 coding sequence is TGTGCCAGTAGTATAGTCGGACAAGATTACGAGCAGTACTTC.

V and J are TRBV10-3 and TRBJ1-1; perhaps TRBD1 as D (6 bases). Germline CDR1 and CDR2: ENHRY and SYGVKD. V gave up 10 bases and J gave up 4 bases, with 25 bases separating them. The CDR3 loop spans 16 amino acids. CDR3 in amino acids: CATQGPEQGIGTEAFF. For the CDR3, the DNA is TGTGCCACCCAGGGGCCGGAGCAGGGGATCGGCACTGAAGCTTTCTTT.